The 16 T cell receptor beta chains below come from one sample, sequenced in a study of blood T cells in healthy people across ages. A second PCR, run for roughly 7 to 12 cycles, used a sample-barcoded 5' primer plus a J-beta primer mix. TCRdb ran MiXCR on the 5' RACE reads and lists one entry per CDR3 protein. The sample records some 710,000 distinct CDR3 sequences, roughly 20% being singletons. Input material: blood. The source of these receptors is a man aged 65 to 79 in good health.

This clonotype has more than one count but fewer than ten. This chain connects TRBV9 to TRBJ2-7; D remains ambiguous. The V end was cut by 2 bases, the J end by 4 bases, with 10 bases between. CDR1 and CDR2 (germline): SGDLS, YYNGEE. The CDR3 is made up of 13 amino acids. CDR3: CASSVANSYEQYV. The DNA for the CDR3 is TGTGCCAGCAGCGTGGCAAACTCTTACGAGCAGTACGTC.

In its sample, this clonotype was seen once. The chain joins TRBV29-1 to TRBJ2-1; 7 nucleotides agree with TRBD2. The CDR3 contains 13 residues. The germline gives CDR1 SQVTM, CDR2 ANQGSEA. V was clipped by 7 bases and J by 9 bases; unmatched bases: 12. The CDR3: CSAGRTREGEQFF. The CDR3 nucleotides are TGCAGCGCCGGCAGGACGAGGGAGGGTGAGCAGTTCTTC.

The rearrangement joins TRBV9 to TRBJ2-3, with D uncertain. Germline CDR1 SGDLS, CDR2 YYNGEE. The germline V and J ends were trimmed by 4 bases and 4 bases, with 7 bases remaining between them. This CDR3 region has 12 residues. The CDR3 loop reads CASSPQPDTQYF. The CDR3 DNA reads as TGTGCCAGCAGCCCCCAGCCAGATACGCAGTATTTT.

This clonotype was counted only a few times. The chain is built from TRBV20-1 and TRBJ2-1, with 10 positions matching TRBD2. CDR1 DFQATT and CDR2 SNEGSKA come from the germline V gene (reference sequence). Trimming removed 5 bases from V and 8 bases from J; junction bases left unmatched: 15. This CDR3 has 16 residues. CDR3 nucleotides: TGCAGTGCTCCCGACCCTGCTAGCGGGAGTCAGGATGAGCAGTTCTTC. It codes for CSAPDPASGSQDEQFF.

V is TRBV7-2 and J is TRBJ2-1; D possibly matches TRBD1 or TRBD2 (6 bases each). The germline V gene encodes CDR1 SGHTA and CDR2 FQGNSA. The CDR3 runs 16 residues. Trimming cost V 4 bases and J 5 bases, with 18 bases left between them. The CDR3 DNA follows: TGTGCCAGCAGCTCTAGAATATCGGGGGCGGACAATGAGCAGTTCTTC. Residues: CASSSRISGADNEQFF. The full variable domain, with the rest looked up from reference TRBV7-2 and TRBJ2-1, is GAGVSQSPSNKVTEKGKDVELRCDPISGHTALYWYRQSLGQGLEFLIYFQGNSAPDKSGLPSDRFSAERTGGSVSTLTIQRTQQEDSAVYLCASSSRISGADNEQFFGPGTRLTVL.

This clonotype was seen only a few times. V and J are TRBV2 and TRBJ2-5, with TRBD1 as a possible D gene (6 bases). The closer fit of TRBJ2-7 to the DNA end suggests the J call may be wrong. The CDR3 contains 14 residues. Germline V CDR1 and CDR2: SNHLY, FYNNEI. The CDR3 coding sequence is TGTGCCAGCAGTGGGCAGGGGACATCCTACGAGCAGTACTTC. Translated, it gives CASSGQGTSYEQYF.

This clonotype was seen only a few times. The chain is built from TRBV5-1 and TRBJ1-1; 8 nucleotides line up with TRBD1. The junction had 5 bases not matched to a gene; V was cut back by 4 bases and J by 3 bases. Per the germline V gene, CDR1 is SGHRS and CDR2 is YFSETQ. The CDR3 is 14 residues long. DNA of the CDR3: TGCGCCAGCAGCGGGGACAGGCTATACACTGAAGCTTTCTTT. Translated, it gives CASSGDRLYTEAFF.

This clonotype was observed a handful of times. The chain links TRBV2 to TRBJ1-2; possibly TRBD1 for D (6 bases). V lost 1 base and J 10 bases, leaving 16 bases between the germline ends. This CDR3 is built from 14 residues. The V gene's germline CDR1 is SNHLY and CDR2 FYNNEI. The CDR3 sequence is CASSEERRTAIYTF. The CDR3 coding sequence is TGTGCCAGCAGTGAAGAGCGGAGGACAGCAATCTACACCTTC. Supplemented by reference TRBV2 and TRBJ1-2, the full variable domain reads EPEVTQTPSHQVTQMGQEVILRCVPISNHLYFYWYRQILGQKVEFLVSFYNNEISEKSEIFDDQFSVERPDGSNFTLKIRSTKLEDSAMYFCASSEERRTAIYTFGSGTRLTVV.

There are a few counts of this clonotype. The CDR3 sequence is CASSPQTSGYGNEQFF. CDR3 sequence (DNA): TGTGCCAGCAGCCCGCAGACTAGCGGTTACGGAAATGAGCAGTTCTTC. The chain has TRBV9 and TRBJ2-1; the match to TRBD2 covers 9 bases. The V segment lost 4 bases and the J segment 7 bases; nucleotides outside the gene matches: 12. This CDR3 is 16 amino acids long. The germline V gene has CDR1 SGDLS and CDR2 YYNGEE.

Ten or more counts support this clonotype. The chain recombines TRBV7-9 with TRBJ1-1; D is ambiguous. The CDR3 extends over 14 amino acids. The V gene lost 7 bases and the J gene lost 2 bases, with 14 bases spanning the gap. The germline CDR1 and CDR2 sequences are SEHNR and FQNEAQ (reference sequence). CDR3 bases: TGTGCCAGCACCCCGGAAGGCCTTAACACTGAAGCTTTCTTT. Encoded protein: CASTPEGLNTEAFF.

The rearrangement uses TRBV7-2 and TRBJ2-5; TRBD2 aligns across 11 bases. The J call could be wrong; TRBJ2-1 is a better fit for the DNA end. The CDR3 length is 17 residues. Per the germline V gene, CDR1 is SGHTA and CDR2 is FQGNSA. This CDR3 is CASSSLLAGDRRNEQFF. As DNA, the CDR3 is TGTGCCAGCAGCTCTCTACTAGCGGGAGACAGAAGGAATGAGCAGTTCTTC.

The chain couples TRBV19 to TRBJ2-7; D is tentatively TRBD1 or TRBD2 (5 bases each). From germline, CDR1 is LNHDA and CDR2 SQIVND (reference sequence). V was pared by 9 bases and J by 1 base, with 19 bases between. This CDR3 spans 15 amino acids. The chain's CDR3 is CASSPGDLRSYEQYF. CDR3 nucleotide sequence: TGTGCCAGCAGTCCTGGGGACCTTCGTTCCTACGAGCAGTACTTC. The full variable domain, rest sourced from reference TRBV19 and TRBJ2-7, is DGGITQSPKYLFRKEGQNVTLSCEQNLNHDAMYWYRQDPGQGLRLIYYSQIVNDFQKGDIAEGYSVSREKKESFPLTVTSAQKNPTAFYLCASSPGDLRSYEQYFGPGTRLTVT.

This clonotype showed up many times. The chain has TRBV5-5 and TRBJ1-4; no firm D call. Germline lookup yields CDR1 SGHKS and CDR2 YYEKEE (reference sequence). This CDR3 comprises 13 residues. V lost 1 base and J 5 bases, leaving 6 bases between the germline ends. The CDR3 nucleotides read TGTGCCAGCAGCTTGAGAGTCAATGAAAAACTGTTTTTT. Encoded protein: CASSLRVNEKLFF.

CDR3 amino acids: CATRTGLGLAGDLVYNEQFF. CDR3 nucleotides: TGTGCCACCCGGACAGGGTTGGGACTAGCGGGAGATTTGGTATACAATGAGCAGTTCTTC. The chain recombines TRBV2 with TRBJ2-1; TRBD2 matches 14 bases. Germline CDR1 is SNHLY and CDR2 is FYNNEI. The CDR3 consists of 20 residues. The V and J ends lost 10 bases and 4 bases, in that order; junction bases with no gene match: 21.

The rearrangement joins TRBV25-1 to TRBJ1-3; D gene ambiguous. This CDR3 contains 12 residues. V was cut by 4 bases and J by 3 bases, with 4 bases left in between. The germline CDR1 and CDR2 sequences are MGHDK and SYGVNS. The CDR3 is CASSGLGNTIYF. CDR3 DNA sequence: TGTGCCAGCAGTGGCCTTGGAAACACCATATATTTT.

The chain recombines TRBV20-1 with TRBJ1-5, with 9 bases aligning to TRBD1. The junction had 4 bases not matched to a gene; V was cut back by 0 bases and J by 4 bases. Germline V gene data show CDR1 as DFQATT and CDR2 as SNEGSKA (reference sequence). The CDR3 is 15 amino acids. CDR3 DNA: TGCAGTGCTAGAGAGAGGGACAGGGCTAATCAGCCCCAGCATTTT. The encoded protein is CSARERDRANQPQHF.